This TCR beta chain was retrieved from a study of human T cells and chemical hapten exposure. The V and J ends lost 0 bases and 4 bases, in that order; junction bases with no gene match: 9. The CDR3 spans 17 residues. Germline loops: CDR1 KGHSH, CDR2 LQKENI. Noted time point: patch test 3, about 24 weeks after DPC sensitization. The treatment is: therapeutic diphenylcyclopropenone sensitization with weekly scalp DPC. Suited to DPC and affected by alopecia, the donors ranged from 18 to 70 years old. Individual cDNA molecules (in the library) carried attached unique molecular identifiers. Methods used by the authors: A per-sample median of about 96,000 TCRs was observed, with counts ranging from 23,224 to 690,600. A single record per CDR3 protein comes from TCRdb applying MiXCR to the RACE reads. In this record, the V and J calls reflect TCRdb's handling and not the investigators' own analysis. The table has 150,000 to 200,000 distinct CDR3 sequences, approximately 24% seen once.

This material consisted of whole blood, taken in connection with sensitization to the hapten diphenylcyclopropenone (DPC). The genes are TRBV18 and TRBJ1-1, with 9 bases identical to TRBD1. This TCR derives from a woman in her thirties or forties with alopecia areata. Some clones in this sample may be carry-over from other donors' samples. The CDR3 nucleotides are TGTGCCAGCTCACCACCGGGACAGGGTGGAGGGGGCACTGAAGCTTTCTTT. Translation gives CASSPPGQGGGGTEAFF.